This T cell receptor beta chain was sequenced for a study of T cells in Graves' hyperthyroidism and ophthalmopathy. Study results and limitations: Most thyroid-expanded clonotypes above 0.001 were also found in blood.

Every diagnosis used clinical symptoms, serum thyroxine and TRAb, thyroid ultrasound and orbital computed tomography. The CDR3 extends over 15 amino acids. V dropped 3 bases and J dropped 5 bases, with 11 bases sitting between them. Germline CDR1 and CDR2: LNHDA and SQIVND (reference sequence). In its sample, this clonotype was seen many times. Antigen: not known. TCR beta CDR3 regions were amplified from RNA transcripts. HTBI primers were used for first-round RT-PCR of the TCR CDR3. MiXCR, applied by TCRdb to the multiplex PCR reads, yields one record per CDR3 protein. Altogether roughly 570,000 distinct CDR3 sequences are present, approximately 44% being singletons, with the ten largest covering around a fifth.

This TCR came from an adult woman with Graves' disease, either hyperthyroidism or ophthalmopathy (not recorded which). The V and J genes are TRBV19 and TRBJ1-6, with a tentative D call TRBD1 (6 bases). The sequenced sample was peripheral blood or thyroid tissue (not recorded which). Written as DNA, the CDR3 is TGTGCCAGTAGTATGACAGGCGAGAATAATTCACCCCTCCACTTT. Translation: CASSMTGENNSPLHF.